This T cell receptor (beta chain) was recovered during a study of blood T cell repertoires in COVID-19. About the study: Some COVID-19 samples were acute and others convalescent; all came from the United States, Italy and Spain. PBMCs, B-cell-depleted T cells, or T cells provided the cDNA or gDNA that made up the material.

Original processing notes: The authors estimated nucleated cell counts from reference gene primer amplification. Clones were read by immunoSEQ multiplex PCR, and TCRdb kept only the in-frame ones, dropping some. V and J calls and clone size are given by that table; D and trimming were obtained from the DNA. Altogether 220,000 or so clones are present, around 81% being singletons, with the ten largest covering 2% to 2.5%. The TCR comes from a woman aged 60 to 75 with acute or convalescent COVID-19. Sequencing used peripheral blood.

The CDR3 loop is CATSREGGAKNIQYF. DNA for the CDR3: TGTGCCACCAGCAGAGAAGGGGGAGCCAAAAACATTCAGTACTTC. The V and J genes are TRBV15 and TRBJ2-4; the D gene is possibly TRBD1 (6 bases). The CDR3 runs to 15 residues. Germline values: CDR1 LNHNV, CDR2 YYDKDF (reference sequence). V dropped 0 bases and J dropped 0 bases, with 6 bases sitting between them.